These 10 T cell receptor beta chains came from one sample sequenced in a study of T cells in Graves' hyperthyroidism and ophthalmopathy. The source material, RNA transcripts, was used to amplify TCR beta CDR3 regions. TCR CDR3 underwent first-round RT-PCR with the HTBI primer set. Each CDR3 protein is one row after TCRdb ran MiXCR on the multiplex PCR reads. The table shows roughly 250,000 distinct CDR3 sequences, with roughly 15% occurring only once. Material: blood. These receptors came from a woman in her 40s with Graves' hyperthyroidism that later progressed to Graves' ophthalmopathy.

There are many counts of this clonotype. The rearrangement links TRBV24-1 to TRBJ2-1; D is undetermined. This CDR3 is 15 amino acids long. CDR1 KGHDR and CDR2 SFDVKD come from the germline V gene. Between the trimmed V and J ends, which lost 1 base and 2 bases, there was a span of 8 bases. The DNA for the CDR3 is TGTGCCACCAGTGATTTCGAGAACCCCTACAATGAGCAGTTCTTC. It encodes CATSDFENPYNEQFF.

This clonotype was detected ten times or more. CDR3 protein: CASSLAYNEQFF. The CDR3 bases are TGTGCCAGCAGCTTAGCCTACAATGAGCAGTTCTTC. The rearrangement uses TRBV11-2 and TRBJ2-1; D is undetermined. The CDR3 loop spans 12 amino acids. The germline V gene encodes CDR1 SGHAT and CDR2 FQNNGV. The V gene lost 1 base and the J gene lost 2 bases, with 0 bases spanning the gap.

This chain connects TRBV11-3 to TRBJ2-2; 10 bases map to TRBD1. Germline V lookup: CDR1 SGHNT, CDR2 YENEEA. V gave up 2 bases and J gave up 3 bases; unmatched junction bases: 6. The CDR3 loop spans 17 amino acids. The chain's CDR3 is CASSLLGTGVDTGELFF. In DNA, the CDR3 is TGTGCCAGCAGCTTATTGGGGACAGGGGTTGACACCGGGGAGCTGTTTTTT.

Many counts were recorded for this clonotype. The chain has TRBV10-2 and TRBJ2-7; D unresolved. CDR1 is WSHSY, CDR2 SAAADI, per germline. Trimming took 2 bases from V and 2 from J, leaving 7 bases between them. CDR3 length: 13 amino acids. The CDR3 here is CASSEGPAYEQYF. DNA of the CDR3: TGCGCCAGCAGTGAGGGTCCTGCCTACGAGCAGTACTTC.

This clonotype was counted at least ten times. This sequence joins TRBV11-2 and TRBJ1-1, with D uncertain. Trimming stripped 5 bases from V and 4 bases from J, with 8 bases between. Per the germline V gene, CDR1 is SGHAT and CDR2 is FQNNGV. The CDR3 runs to 12 residues. The chain's CDR3 is CASSPEGTEAFF. The CDR3 region has the DNA TGTGCCAGCAGCCCCGAGGGCACTGAAGCTTTCTTT.

The J gene is TRBJ1-3, the V gene TRBV7-2; no definite D call. In germline, CDR1 is SGHTA, CDR2 FQGNSA. Trimming took 0 bases from V and 1 from J, leaving 10 bases between them. The CDR3 extends over 16 amino acids. CDR3 amino acids: CASSLALRSSGNTIYF. Here the CDR3 DNA reads TGTGCCAGCAGCTTAGCCTTAAGGAGTTCTGGAAACACCATATATTTT. Filled out from reference TRBV7-2 and TRBJ1-3, the complete variable domain reads GAGVSQSPSNKVTEKGKDVELRCDPISGHTALYWYRQSLGQGLEFLIYFQGNSAPDKSGLPSDRFSAERTGGSVSTLTIQRTQQEDSAVYLCASSLALRSSGNTIYFGEGSWLTVV.

This clonotype was detected only a few times. This chain links TRBV3-1 with TRBJ1-5; TRBD1 is a possible D gene (5 bases). CDR1 and CDR2 from the germline V gene are LGHDT and YNNKEL (reference sequence). There are 14 residues in the CDR3. Between the trimmed V and J ends, which lost 1 base and 7 bases, there was a span of 11 bases. This chain's CDR3 is CASSQGQGDQPQHF. The CDR3 nucleotides are TGTGCCAGCAGCCAAGGCCAGGGTGACCAGCCCCAGCATTTT.

This clonotype was seen repeatedly, ten times or more. The rearrangement links TRBV25-1 to TRBJ1-6; D not certain. CDR1 MGHDK and CDR2 SYGVNS come from the germline V gene. The CDR3 consists of 13 residues. Between the trimmed V and J ends, which lost 3 bases and 7 bases, there was a span of 7 bases. The CDR3 DNA reads TGTGCCAGCAGTGATTGGGTGAATTCACCCCTCCACTTT. Protein sequence: CASSDWVNSPLHF.

The sample holds many counts of this clonotype. The chain links TRBV28 to TRBJ2-7, with D tentatively TRBD2 (6 bases). CDR1 is MDHEN and CDR2 is SYDVKM in the germline V gene. The length of the CDR3 is 16 residues. V was trimmed by 4 bases and J by 6 bases, leaving 22 bases between them. Written as DNA, the CDR3 is TGTGCCAGCAGTTGGGCGGGACGGTGGAGGGGATTCGAGCAGTACTTC. Protein sequence: CASSWAGRWRGFEQYF.

The rearrangement uses TRBV4-1 and TRBJ1-1; D not certain. Trimming took off 4 bases at V and 1 base at J, with 22 bases between the two ends. Germline values: CDR1 MGHRA, CDR2 YSYEKL. The length of the CDR3 is 18 residues. CDR3 in amino acids: CASSPALFRTRRNTEAFF. CDR3 nucleotide sequence: TGCGCCAGCAGCCCGGCACTATTTAGGACTCGGAGGAACACTGAAGCTTTCTTT.